These 2 T cell receptor beta chains were sequenced from one sample in a study of cytomegalovirus exposure and HLA in healthy donors (TCRdb year 2017). Library generation was performed with the immunoSEQ multiplex PCR assay. A mixture of 60 forward primers for TCR Vbeta segments and 13 reverse primers for TCR Jbeta segments was used in the multiplex PCR. TCRdb took this table from immuneACCESS and kept in-frame rearrangements with V and J called. Such tables lack part of the clones; where checked against another copy, unresolved V genes explain under half of the gap, and the rest is unexplained. For this sample the table gives about 120,000 clones, of which around 76% were detected only once. Together, the top ten hold roughly 15% of the sample. The source material was PBMCs. Receptors were obtained from a middle-aged man in good health and CMV-seropositive.

The chain couples TRBV5-6 to TRBJ2-3; 9 bases are a match to TRBD2. The CDR3 spans 15 residues. Germline trimming cut 4 bases from V and 7 bases from J; bases unmatched to any gene: 10. Per the germline V gene, CDR1 is SGHDT and CDR2 is YYEEEE. The CDR3 sequence: CASSPPAGGPNTQYF. The CDR3 nucleotides are TGTGCCAGCAGCCCGCCGGCGGGGGGGCCGAATACGCAGTATTTT.

There are a few counts of this clone. The chain couples TRBV18 to TRBJ1-1, with 9 bases fitting TRBD1. CDR1 KGHSH and CDR2 LQKENI come from the germline V gene. This CDR3 contains 16 residues. Trimming cost V 2 bases and J 1 base; bases outside gene matches: 5. In DNA, the CDR3 is TGTGCCAGCTCACCATACCGGGACAGGGCGAACACTGAAGCTTTCTTT. Translated, it gives CASSPYRDRANTEAFF.